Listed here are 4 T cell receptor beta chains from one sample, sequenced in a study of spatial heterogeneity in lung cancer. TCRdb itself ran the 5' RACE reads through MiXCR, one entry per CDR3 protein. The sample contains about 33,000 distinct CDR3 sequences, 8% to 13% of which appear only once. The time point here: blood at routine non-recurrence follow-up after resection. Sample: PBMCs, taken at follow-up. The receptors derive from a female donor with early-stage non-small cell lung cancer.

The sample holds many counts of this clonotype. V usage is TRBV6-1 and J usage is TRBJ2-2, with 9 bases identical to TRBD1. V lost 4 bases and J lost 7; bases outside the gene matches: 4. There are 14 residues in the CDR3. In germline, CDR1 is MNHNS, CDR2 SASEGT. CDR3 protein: CASSGTGGIGELFF. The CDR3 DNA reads TGTGCCAGCAGTGGCACAGGGGGCATCGGGGAGCTGTTTTTT.

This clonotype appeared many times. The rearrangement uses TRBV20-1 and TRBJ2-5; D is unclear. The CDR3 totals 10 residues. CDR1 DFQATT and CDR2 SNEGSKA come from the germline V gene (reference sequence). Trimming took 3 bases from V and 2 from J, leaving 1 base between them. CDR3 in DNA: TGCAGTGCTAGGCAAGAGACCCAGTACTTC. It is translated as CSARQETQYF.

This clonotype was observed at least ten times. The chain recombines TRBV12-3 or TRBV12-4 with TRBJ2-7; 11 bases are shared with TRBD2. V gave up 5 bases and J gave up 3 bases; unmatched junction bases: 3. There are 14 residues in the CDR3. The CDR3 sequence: CASSPGTSGYEQYF. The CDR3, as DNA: TGTGCCAGCAGTCCCGGGACTAGCGGCTACGAGCAGTACTTC.

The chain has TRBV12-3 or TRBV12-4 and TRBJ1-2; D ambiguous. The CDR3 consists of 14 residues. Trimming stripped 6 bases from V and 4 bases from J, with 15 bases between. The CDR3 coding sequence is TGTGCCAGCAGCCCAAGTGTATCGGTCTATGGCTACACCTTC. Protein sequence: CASSPSVSVYGYTF.